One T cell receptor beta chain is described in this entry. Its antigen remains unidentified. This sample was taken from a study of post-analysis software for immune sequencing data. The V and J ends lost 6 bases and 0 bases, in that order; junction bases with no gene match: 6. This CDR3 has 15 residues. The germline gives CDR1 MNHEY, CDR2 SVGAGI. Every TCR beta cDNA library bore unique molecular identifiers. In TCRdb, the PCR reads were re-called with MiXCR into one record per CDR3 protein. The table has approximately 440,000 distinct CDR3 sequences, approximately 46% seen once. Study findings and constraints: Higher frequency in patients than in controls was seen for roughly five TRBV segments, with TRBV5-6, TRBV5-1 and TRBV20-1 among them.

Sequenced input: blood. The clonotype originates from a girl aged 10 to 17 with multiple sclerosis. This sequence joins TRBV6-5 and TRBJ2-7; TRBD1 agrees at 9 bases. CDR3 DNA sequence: TGTGCCAGCAGCTTTGGGACAGGGAGCTCCTACGAGCAGTACTTC. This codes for CASSFGTGSSYEQYF.